This T cell receptor (beta chain) was recovered during a study of a mutant IDH1 vaccine in newly diagnosed glioma. Study overall: The sex distribution of treated patients was about 62% male and around 38% female, with a mean age of 40.4 years. The V12 visit happened in week 35, and the V13 visit happened in week 47.

Time point specified: week 47, end of study. In the vaccine, a single dose held 300 ug of the mutant IDH1 20-mer peptide, along with topical imiquimod. The patients were given eight vaccinations, one each in weeks 1, 3, 5, 7, 11, 15, 19 and 23. For this clone: Its antigen is as yet unknown.

Germline-derived CDR1 and CDR2 are SGHRS and YFSETQ. V trimming: 3 bases; J trimming: 0 bases; junction bases outside the gene matches: 2. The CDR3 extends over 15 amino acids. Libraries were prepared by immunoSEQ multiplex PCR; TCRdb keeps only in-frame clonotypes and omits some of them. The data show about 56,000 clones, about 71% seen once. V and J are TRBV5-1 and TRBJ1-5; 8 bases match TRBD1. This receptor was taken from a man aged 45 to 65 with glioma. The sequencing used PBMCs, collected from a glioma patient whose treatment included an IDH1 peptide vaccine. CDR3 sequence: CASSSGQGSNQPQHF. The CDR3 DNA reads as TGCGCCAGCAGCTCAGGACAGGGTAGCAATCAGCCCCAGCATTTT.